The entry that follows covers one TCR beta chain sequence. What it binds is not known. V dropped 0 bases and J dropped 4 bases, with 9 bases sitting between them. The CDR3 loop spans 14 amino acids. CDR1 and CDR2 (germline): SGHDN, FVKESK. The data were obtained in a study of cytomegalovirus exposure and HLA in healthy donors. Study at large: Genetic ancestry analysis placed approximately 80% of the 398 donors that were genotyped in the Caucasian-associated cluster. The study, taken as a whole, reports: As immune exposure information, only CMV serostatus was available. The authors later linked a missense DCLRE1C variant to TCR beta V- and J-gene trimming.

Amplification used 60 Vbeta primers and 13 Jbeta primers. Some clones are missing from TCRdb's copy, which holds only in-frame ones; the method was immunoSEQ multiplex PCR. The sample data list 25,000 to 30,000 clones. The sample consisted of PBMCs. This rearrangement joins TRBV14 to TRBJ1-1; a weak D match, TRBD1 (5 bases). The TCR originated in a man younger than 40 in good health and CMV-seronegative. CDR3 region: CASSQDLGGTEAFF. The DNA for the CDR3 is TGTGCCAGCAGCCAAGATCTCGGGGGCACTGAAGCTTTCTTT.